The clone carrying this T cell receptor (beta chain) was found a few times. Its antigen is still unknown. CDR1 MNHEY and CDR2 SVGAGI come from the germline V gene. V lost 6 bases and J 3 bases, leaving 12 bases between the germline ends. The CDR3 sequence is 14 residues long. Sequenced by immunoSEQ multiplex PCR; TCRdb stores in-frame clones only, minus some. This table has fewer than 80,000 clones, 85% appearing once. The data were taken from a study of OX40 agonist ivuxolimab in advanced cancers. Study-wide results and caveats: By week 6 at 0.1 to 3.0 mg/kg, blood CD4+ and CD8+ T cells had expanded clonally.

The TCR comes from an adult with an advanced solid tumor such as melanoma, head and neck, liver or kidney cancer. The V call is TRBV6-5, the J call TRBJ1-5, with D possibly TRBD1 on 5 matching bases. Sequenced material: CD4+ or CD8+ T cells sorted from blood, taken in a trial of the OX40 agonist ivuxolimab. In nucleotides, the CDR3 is TGTGCCAGCAGGCCGGGACCGTTCAATCAGCCCCAGCATTTT. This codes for CASRPGPFNQPQHF.